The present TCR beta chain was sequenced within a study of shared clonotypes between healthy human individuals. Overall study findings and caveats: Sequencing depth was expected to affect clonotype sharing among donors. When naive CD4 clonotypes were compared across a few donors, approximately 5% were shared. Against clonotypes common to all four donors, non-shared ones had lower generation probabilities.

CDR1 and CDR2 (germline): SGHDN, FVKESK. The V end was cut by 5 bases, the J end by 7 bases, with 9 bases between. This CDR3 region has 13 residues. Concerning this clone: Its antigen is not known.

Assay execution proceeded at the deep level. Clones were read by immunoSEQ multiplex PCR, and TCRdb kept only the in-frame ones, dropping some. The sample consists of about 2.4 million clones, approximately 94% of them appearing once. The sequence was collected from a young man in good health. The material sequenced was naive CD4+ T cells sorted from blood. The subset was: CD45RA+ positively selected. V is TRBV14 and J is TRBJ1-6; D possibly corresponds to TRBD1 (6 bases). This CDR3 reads CASSGTGNSPLHF. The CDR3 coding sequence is TGTGCCAGCAGCGGTACAGGGAATTCACCCCTCCACTTT.